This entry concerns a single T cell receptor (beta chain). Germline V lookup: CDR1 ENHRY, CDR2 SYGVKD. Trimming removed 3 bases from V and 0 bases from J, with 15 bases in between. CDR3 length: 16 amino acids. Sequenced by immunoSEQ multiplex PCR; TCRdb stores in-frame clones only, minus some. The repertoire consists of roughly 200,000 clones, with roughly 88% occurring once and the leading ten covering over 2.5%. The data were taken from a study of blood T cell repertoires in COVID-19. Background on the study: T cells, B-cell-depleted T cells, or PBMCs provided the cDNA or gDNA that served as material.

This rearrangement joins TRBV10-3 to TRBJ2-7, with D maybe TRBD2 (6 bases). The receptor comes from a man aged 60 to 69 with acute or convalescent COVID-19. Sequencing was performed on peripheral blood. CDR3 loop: CAISEGREISSYEQYF. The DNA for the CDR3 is TGTGCCATCAGTGAAGGCCGGGAGATCTCCTCCTACGAGCAGTACTTC.